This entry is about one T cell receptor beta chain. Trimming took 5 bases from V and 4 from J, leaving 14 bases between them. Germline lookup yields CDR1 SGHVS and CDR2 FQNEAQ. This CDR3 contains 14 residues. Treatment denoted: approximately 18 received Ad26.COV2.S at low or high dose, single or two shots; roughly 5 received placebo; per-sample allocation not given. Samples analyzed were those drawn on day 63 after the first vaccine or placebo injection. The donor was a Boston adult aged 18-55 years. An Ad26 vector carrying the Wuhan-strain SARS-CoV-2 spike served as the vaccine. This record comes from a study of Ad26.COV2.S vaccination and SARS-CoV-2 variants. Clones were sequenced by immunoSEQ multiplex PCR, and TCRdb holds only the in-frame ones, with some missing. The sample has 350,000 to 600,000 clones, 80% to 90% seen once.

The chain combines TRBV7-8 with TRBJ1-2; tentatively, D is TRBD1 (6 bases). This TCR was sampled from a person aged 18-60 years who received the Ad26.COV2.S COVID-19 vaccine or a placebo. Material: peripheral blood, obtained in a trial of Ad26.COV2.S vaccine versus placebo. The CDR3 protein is CASSITGSFYGYTF. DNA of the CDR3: TGTGCCAGCAGCATCACAGGGAGCTTCTATGGCTACACCTTC.